This T cell receptor beta chain was found in a study of a mutant IDH1 vaccine in newly diagnosed glioma. As for the study in general: Treated patients were approximately 62% male, about 38% female, mean age about 41 years. Pretreatment consisted of radiotherapy, temozolomide, or both, with most receiving both.

V gave up 0 bases and J gave up 1 base; unmatched junction bases: 0. Germline V gene data show CDR1 as KGHSH and CDR2 as LQKENI. The CDR3 extends over 16 amino acids. The repertoire was sequenced with immunoSEQ multiplex PCR; TCRdb's copy has only in-frame clones and lacks some. This repertoire shows tens of thousands of clones, less than 85% found once; its top ten account for roughly 8.2%. Specified time point: baseline, week 1 (first vaccination visit). Treatment indicated: pre-vaccination baseline after standard-of-care therapy. Here the sequenced sample was PBMCs, taken from a glioma patient treated with radiotherapy, temozolomide or both. The V call is TRBV18, the J call TRBJ2-5; 12 bases are a match to TRBD2. The source is a man over 45 with glioma. The CDR3 protein is CASSPPGLAGQETQYF. The CDR3 DNA sequence: TGTGCCAGCTCACCACCGGGACTAGCGGGCCAAGAGACCCAGTACTTC.